The rows below give T cell receptor beta chains drawn from one sample of a study of T cells in Graves' hyperthyroidism and ophthalmopathy. TCRdb re-called the multiplex PCR reads through MiXCR, storing one row per CDR3 protein. The sample has approximately 410,000 distinct CDR3 sequences; roughly 14% are singletons. The specimen was blood. These receptors all come from a man between 18 and 35 years old with Graves' ophthalmopathy. CDR3s include the opening cysteine and the closing phenylalanine or tryptophan. D genes are given only for firm matches. Only some rows state a clone size, as once, few, many or a class for expanded clones.

V	size	J	D	DNA	CDR3
TRBV2	many	TRBJ1-2	NA	TGTGCCAGCAGTGAACAGGATGGCTACACCTTC	CASSEQDGYTF
TRBV19	few	TRBJ1-3	NA	TGTGCCAGTAGTATCGGTAGCTCTGGAAACACCATATATTTT	CASSIGSSGNTIYF
TRBV11-2	many	TRBJ2-6	NA	TGTGCCAGCAGCTTAGTCAGCCACGAGTTTCGAACGGCCAACGTCCTGACTTTC	CASSLVSHEFRTANVLTF
TRBV27	many	TRBJ2-7	TRBD1	TGTGCCAGCAGTTTAAGTTGGGGACAGCAAATTTACGAGCAGTACTTC	CASSLSWGQQIYEQYF
TRBV6-1	NA	TRBJ1-2	TRBD1	TGTGCCAGCAGTTACAGCTTGACAGGGAATAATGGCTACACCTTC	CASSYSLTGNNGYTF
TRBV9	many	TRBJ2-3	TRBD2	TGTGCCAGCAGCCCCCGCGGCTGGACTAGCGGGAGGGGTGGAACAGATACGCAGTATTTT	CASSPRGWTSGRGGTDTQYF
TRBV7-3	few	TRBJ2-2	TRBD2	TGTGCCAGCAGCCCCCGTACGAGCGGGGTGAACACCGGGGAGCTGTTTTTT	CASSPRTSGVNTGELFF
TRBV4-2	NA	TRBJ2-3	NA	TGTGCCAGCAGCCAGGGTACAGCGGCTAGCACAGATACGCAGTATTTT	CASSQGTAASTDTQYF
TRBV19	few	TRBJ2-2	TRBD1	TGTGCCAGTAGTGGCGAGGGACAGTTTGATTACACCGGGGAGCTGTTTTTT	CASSGEGQFDYTGELFF
TRBV24-1	few	TRBJ2-1	NA	TGTGCCACCAGTGATCCCGCCGGGGGCTCCTACAATGAGCAGTTCTTC	CATSDPAGGSYNEQFF
TRBV7-2	many	TRBJ2-5	NA	TGTGCCAGCAGCTTAACCCCCAAGCGGGAAGAGACCCAGTACTTC	CASSLTPKREETQYF
TRBV9	many	TRBJ1-3	NA	TGTGCCAGCAGCGCTGGAGGTTCTGGAAACACCATATATTTT	CASSAGGSGNTIYF
TRBV20-1	many	TRBJ2-1	NA	TGCAGTGCTACCCGCGGGGGCGGATACAATGAGCAGTTCTTC	CSATRGGGYNEQFF
TRBV27	NA	TRBJ1-2	NA	TGTGCCAGCAGTCAATCGCCGGCTGGGGGGTTGTGGGGTGGCTACACCTTC	CASSQSPAGGLWGGYTF
TRBV6-5	many	TRBJ1-6	TRBD1	TGTGCCAGCAGTTACCGGGACAGGGGATTAAATTCACCCCTCCACTTT	CASSYRDRGLNSPLHF
TRBV12-3/TRBV12-4	many	TRBJ2-1	NA	TGTGCCAGCAGCCGCGGCTACCGGCTGAGCGAGCAGTTCTTC	CASSRGYRLSEQFF
TRBV7-3	many	TRBJ2-6	NA	TGTGCCAGCAGCTTATGGGGAGGCTCTGGGGCCAACGTCCTGACTTTC	CASSLWGGSGANVLTF
TRBV9	many	TRBJ2-1	TRBD1	TGTGCCAGCAGCGTCGACGGGACAGACAATGAGCAGTTCTTC	CASSVDGTDNEQFF
TRBV9	many	TRBJ2-5	NA	TGTGCCAGCAGCGTAGCTTTCGGGGGAGCTGAGACCCAGTACTTC	CASSVAFGGAETQYF
TRBV5-1	NA	TRBJ2-7	TRBD1	TGCGCCAGCAGCGGGCTTCAGGGGGCCTACGAGCAGTACTTC	CASSGLQGAYEQYF
TRBV6-1	many	TRBJ2-3	TRBD2	TGTGCCAGCAGTGACGGCGGGGGGGCCACAGATACGCAGTATTTT	CASSDGGGATDTQYF
TRBV19	few	TRBJ2-2	TRBD1	TGTGCCAGTAGTTCGACAGGGGGGACCACCGGGGAGCTGTTTTTT	CASSSTGGTTGELFF